The TCR beta chain described here comes from a study of blood T cell repertoires in COVID-19 (TCRdb year 2020). A note on the overall study: Collaborator samples came from the United States, Italy and Spain and covered acute and convalescent phases of COVID-19. The prospective study material was composed of cDNA or gDNA derived from T cells, B-cell-depleted T cells, or PBMCs. The dataset comprised deeply sampled blood TCRbeta repertoires from subjects exposed to, actively infected with, or recovered from COVID-19. The repertoires were released in a freely available public database meant as a resource for research on the immune response to SARS-CoV-2. The samples were drawn from the first 160 participants of the ongoing ImmuneRACE study and from 1,254 subjects provided by 6 global collaborators. Sample metadata almost always included a de-identified subject ID, COVID-19 status, age in years and sex. Where available, HLA class I and class II types were taken from metadata supplied by the sample provider and were not determined by assay-based typing.

A word on this clone: What this receptor recognizes is not known. Base quality data are lacking; no much larger clone is found one base away.

TCRbeta CDR3 regions were amplified from genomic DNA using the immunoSEQ Assay, a bias-controlled multiplex PCR. Concerning the study's data processing: Nucleated cell counts per sample were estimated from amplification of reference gene primers within the assay. Sequence reads were collapsed and filtered to measure the absolute abundance of every unique TCRbeta CDR3 rearrangement. For each sample, productive Simpson clonality was calculated as the square root of Simpson's diversity index over productive rearrangements. In its TCRdb copy, this immuneACCESS table keeps in-frame sequences only and misses some clones. Where compared with another copy, unresolved V genes explain less than half of these, and the others have no known cause. V and J calls and clone size are as listed in that table; D and trimming were resolved from the DNA. The sample table shows tens of thousands of clones, and around 91% are seen once. The top ten hold roughly 12% of the sample.

Overall study outcomes, separate from this receptor: The amount of clinical and demographic metadata varied by source and participant and was provided uncurated.

The collaborating institutions used their own protocols to collect whole blood in K2EDTA tubes. For TCRbeta analysis, collaborator samples were shipped as frozen whole blood, as isolated PBMCs, or as DNA extracted from either sample type. From the germline V gene, CDR1 is MDHEN and CDR2 is SYDVKM. From its cysteine to its phenylalanine, the CDR3 spans 17 amino acids. Only the CDR3 DNA is retained, 51 bases long and in frame from the first base. The junction shows trimming of 4 bases on V and 0 bases on J, plus 13 bases between the germline ends. The chain couples TRBV28 to TRBJ2-6; TRBD1 is perhaps the D gene, given 5 matching bases. Input material: peripheral blood. This clonotype originated in a man between 65 and 79 years old with active or convalescent COVID-19. The DNA is as follows: TGTGCCAGCAGTTCCCCGACAGCAGCCTCTGGGGCCAACGTCCTGACTTTC. This is translated as CASSSPTAASGANVLTF.